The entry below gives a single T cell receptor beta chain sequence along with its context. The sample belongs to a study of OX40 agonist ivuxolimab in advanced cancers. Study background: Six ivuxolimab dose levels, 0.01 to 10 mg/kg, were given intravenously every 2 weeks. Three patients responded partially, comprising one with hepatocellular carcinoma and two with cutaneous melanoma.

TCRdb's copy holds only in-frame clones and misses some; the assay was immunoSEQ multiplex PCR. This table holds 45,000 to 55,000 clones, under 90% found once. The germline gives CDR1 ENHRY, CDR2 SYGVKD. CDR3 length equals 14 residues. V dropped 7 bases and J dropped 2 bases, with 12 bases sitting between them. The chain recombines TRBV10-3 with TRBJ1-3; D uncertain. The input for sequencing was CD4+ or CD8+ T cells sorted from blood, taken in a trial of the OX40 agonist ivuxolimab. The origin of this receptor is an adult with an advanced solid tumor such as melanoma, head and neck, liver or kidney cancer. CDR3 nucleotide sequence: TGTGCCATCAAGTTTAGCGAGACTGGAAACACCATATATTTT. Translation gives CAIKFSETGNTIYF.